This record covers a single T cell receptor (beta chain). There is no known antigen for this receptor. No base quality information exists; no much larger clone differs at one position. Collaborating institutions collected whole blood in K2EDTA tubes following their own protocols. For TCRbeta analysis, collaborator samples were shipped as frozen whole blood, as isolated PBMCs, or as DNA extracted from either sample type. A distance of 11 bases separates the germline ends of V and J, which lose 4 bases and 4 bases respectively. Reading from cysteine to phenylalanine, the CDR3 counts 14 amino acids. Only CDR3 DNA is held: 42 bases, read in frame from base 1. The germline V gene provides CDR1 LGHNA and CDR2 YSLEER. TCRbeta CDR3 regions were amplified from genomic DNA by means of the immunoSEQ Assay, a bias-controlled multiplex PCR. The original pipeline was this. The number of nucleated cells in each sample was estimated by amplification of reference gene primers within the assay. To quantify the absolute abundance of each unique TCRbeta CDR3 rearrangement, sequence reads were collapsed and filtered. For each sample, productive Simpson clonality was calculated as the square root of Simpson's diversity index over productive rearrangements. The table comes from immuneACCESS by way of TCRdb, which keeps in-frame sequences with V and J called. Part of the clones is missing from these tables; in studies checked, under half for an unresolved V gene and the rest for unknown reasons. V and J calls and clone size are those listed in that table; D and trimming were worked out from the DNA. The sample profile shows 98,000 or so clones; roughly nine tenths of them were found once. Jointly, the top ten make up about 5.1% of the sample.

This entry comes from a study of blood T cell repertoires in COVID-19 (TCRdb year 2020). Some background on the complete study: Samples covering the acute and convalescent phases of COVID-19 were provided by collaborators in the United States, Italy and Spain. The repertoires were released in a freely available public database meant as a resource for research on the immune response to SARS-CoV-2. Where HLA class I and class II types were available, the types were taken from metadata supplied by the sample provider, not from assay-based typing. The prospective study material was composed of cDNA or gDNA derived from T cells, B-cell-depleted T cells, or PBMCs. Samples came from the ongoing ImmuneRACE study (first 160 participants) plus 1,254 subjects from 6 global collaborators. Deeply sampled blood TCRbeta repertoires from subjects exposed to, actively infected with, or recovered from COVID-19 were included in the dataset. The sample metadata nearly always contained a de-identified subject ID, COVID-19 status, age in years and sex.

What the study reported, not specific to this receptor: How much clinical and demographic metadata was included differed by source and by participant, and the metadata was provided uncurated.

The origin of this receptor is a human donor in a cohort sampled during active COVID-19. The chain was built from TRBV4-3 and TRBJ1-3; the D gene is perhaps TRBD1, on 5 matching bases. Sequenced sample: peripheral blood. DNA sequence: TGCGCCAGCAGCCGAAACAGGTTCGGAAACACCATATATTTT. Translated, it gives CASSRNRFGNTIYF.